Below are 31 T cell receptor beta chains sequenced from a single sample in a study of blood T cell repertoires in COVID-19. Sequenced by immunoSEQ multiplex PCR; TCRdb stores in-frame clones only, minus some. The table shows under 300,000 clones, with around nine tenths occurring only once. Sequences were obtained from PBMCs or T cells enriched from blood (not recorded which). These receptors originate from a man aged 40-49 years who had recovered from COVID-19.

The rearrangement links TRBV6-5 to TRBJ2-5; weak D call: TRBD2 (7 bases). The CDR3 contains 13 residues. Deletions cut 11 bases from V and 3 bases from J, with 16 bases between. CDR1 and CDR2 from the germline V gene are MNHEY and SVGAGI. The CDR3 protein is CAPKGGAEETQYF. Written as DNA, the CDR3 is TGTGCCCCGAAGGGGGGGGCCGAAGAGACCCAGTACTTC.

The rearrangement links TRBV11-2 to TRBJ2-7, with D possibly TRBD1 on 6 matching bases. Trimming pared 2 bases from V and 6 bases from J, leaving 14 bases between. CDR1 is SGHAT, CDR2 FQNNGV, per germline. The CDR3 loop spans 14 amino acids. CDR3 sequence (DNA): TGTGCCAGCAGCTTACGGCAGGGGTACGCCGAGCAGTACTTC. It yields the protein CASSLRQGYAEQYF. The entire variable domain, with the rest obtained from reference TRBV11-2 and TRBJ2-7, is as follows: EAGVAQSPRYKIIEKRQSVAFWCNPISGHATLYWYQQILGQGPKLLIQFQNNGVVDDSQLPKDRFSAERLKGVDSTLKIQPAKLEDSAVYLCASSLRQGYAEQYFGPGTRLTVT.

The chain joins TRBV7-9 to TRBJ2-7; D perhaps matches TRBD2 (6 bases). Trimming stripped 1 base from V and 3 bases from J, with 13 bases between. The germline V gene has CDR1 SEHNR and CDR2 FQNEAQ (reference sequence). CDR3 size: 15 residues. The CDR3 is CASSLVSSAGYEQYF. The CDR3 bases are TGTGCCAGCAGCTTAGTTTCTAGCGCTGGCTACGAGCAGTACTTC.

This chain links TRBV12-3 or TRBV12-4 with TRBJ2-1, with a tentative D call TRBD2 (5 bases). The CDR3 totals 12 residues. V gave up 4 bases and J gave up 10 bases, with 11 bases separating them. The DNA for the CDR3 is TGTGCCAGCAGTTATAGGAGGTCCGAGCAGTTCTTC. As protein: CASSYRRSEQFF.

This chain joins TRBV12-3 or TRBV12-4 and TRBJ2-7; D perhaps matches TRBD2 (5 bases). V shed 3 bases and J shed 7 bases, with 10 bases lying between them. This CDR3 region has 12 residues. CDR3 coding DNA: TGTGCCAGCAGTTTCGGGGTTGTGGAGCAGTACTTC. It is translated as CASSFGVVEQYF.

The chain is built from TRBV5-4 and TRBJ1-6; TRBD1 matches 9 bases. V gave up 2 bases and J gave up 7 bases; unmatched junction bases: 4. Germline V gives CDR1 SGHNT, CDR2 YYREEE (reference sequence). The CDR3 length is 15 residues. CDR3 DNA sequence: TGTGCCAGCAGCTTTGGAGACAGGGGGAATTCACCCCTCCACTTT. Translation gives CASSFGDRGNSPLHF.

The chain is built from TRBV4-1 and TRBJ1-5; no firm D call. The length of the CDR3 is 15 residues. CDR1 MGHRA and CDR2 YSYEKL come from the germline V gene. Between the trimmed V and J ends, which lost 1 base and 2 bases, there was a span of 9 bases. CDR3 bases: TGCGCCAGCAGCCAAGTGAGTCAGGGCAATCAGCCCCAGCATTTT. Protein: CASSQVSQGNQPQHF.

This chain links TRBV7-2 with TRBJ2-7; 10 nucleotides agree with TRBD2. Per the germline V gene, CDR1 is SGHTA and CDR2 is FQGNSA. The ends lost 1 base at V and 4 bases at J; junction bases unmatched: 4. The CDR3 extends over 15 amino acids. CDR3 sequence: CASSLESSGSYEQYF. CDR3 coding DNA: TGTGCCAGCAGCTTAGAGTCTAGCGGGAGTTACGAGCAGTACTTC.

CDR3 bases: TGTGCCAGCAGCGTAGATTCGGCCCTAGGACAGAAACTGTTTTTT. Its translation is CASSVDSALGQKLFF. The rearrangement uses TRBV9 and TRBJ1-4, with D perhaps matching TRBD1 (6 bases). Germline values: CDR1 SGDLS, CDR2 YYNGEE. This CDR3 region has 15 residues. V was trimmed by 0 bases and J by 11 bases, leaving 17 bases between them.

This clone was seen just once. The chain is built from TRBV19 and TRBJ2-5, with 8 bases aligning to TRBD2. The V gene's germline CDR1 is LNHDA and CDR2 SQIVND (reference sequence). V was pared by 6 bases and J by 5 bases, with 11 bases of the junction left unmatched. CDR3 length: 15 amino acids. The CDR3 coding sequence is TGTGCCAGTAGCGAGCAAGCGGGAGAAGGGGAGACCCAGTACTTC. It encodes CASSEQAGEGETQYF.

The V gene is TRBV7-7, the J gene TRBJ2-1, with D possibly TRBD1 on 6 matching bases. Per germline, CDR1 SSHAT and CDR2 FNYEAQ (reference sequence). V lost 1 base and J lost 6, with 13 bases in between. CDR3 length equals 15 residues. CDR3 bases: TGTGCCAGCAGCTTAGTTGGGGGCAGCCCCAATGAGCAGTTCTTC. Protein: CASSLVGGSPNEQFF.

This sequence joins TRBV10-3 and TRBJ2-1, with 16 bases that match TRBD2. Trimming at V came to 5 bases and at J to 8 bases, leaving 3 bases not matched to a gene. There are 15 residues in the CDR3. Germline V gives CDR1 ENHRY, CDR2 SYGVKD. The CDR3 DNA is TGTGCCATCAGTCCCGGGACTAGCGGGAGGGATGAGCAGTTCTTC. The encoded protein is CAISPGTSGRDEQFF.

This rearrangement joins TRBV3-1 (or the pseudogene TRBV3-2) to TRBJ1-2; tentatively, D is TRBD1 (5 bases). Trimming pared 2 bases from V and 9 bases from J, leaving 10 bases between. Germline V gene data show CDR1 as LGHDT and CDR2 as YNNKEL (reference sequence). This CDR3 comprises 12 residues. The CDR3 reads CASSQPGTRYTF. The CDR3 DNA is TGTGCCAGCAGCCAACCCGGGACTCGCTACACCTTC.

The chain links TRBV29-1 to TRBJ2-7; D remains ambiguous. Germline values: CDR1 SQVTM, CDR2 ANQGSEA. The CDR3 has 17 amino acids. V dropped 5 bases and J dropped 4 bases, with 27 bases sitting between them. CDR3 protein: CSVLLRPKNYDGYEQYF. The DNA for the CDR3 is TGCAGCGTTCTCCTTCGCCCGAAAAATTATGACGGGTACGAGCAGTACTTC.

This clone was seen a handful of times. The chain combines TRBV7-3 with TRBJ2-7; 8 nucleotides align to TRBD2. J lost 3 bases, V lost 3 bases, and 7 bases had no gene match. The CDR3 has 15 residues. Germline-derived CDR1 and CDR2 are SGHTA and FQGTGA. The CDR3 loop reads CASSLRLAKFYEQYF. The CDR3 DNA follows: TGTGCCAGCAGCTTGAGACTAGCGAAATTCTACGAGCAGTACTTC. Full variable domain (remainder filled in from reference TRBV7-3 and TRBJ2-7): GAGVSQTPSNKVTEKGKYVELRCDPISGHTALYWYRQSLGQGPEFLIYFQGTGAADDSGLPNDRFFAVRPEGSVSTLKIQRTERGDSAVYLCASSLRLAKFYEQYFGPGTRLTVT.

The chain has TRBV2 and TRBJ2-4, with 9 bases that match TRBD2. The V segment lost 6 bases and the J segment 2 bases; nucleotides outside the gene matches: 20. Germline V lookup: CDR1 SNHLY, CDR2 FYNNEI. The CDR3 has 20 residues. CDR3 sequence reads: CASREAPAGGPVVSKNIQYF. The CDR3 region has the DNA TGTGCCAGCAGGGAGGCCCCCGCGGGAGGGCCTGTGGTTTCCAAAAACATTCAGTACTTC.

V is TRBV29-1 and J is TRBJ2-5; D is possibly TRBD1 (6 bases). Germline CDR1 reads SQVTM; CDR2 reads ANQGSEA. There are 14 residues in the CDR3. Trimming removed 4 bases from V and 2 bases from J, with 14 bases in between. The CDR3 DNA reads TGCAGCGTTGTGCGCCCGGACAGACAAGAGACCCAGTACTTC. Its protein product is CSVVRPDRQETQYF.

The CDR3 sequence: CASSPQGEVWFLSNQPQHF. The CDR3 nucleotides read TGTGCCAGCAGCCCCCAAGGGGAGGTGTGGTTCTTGAGCAATCAGCCCCAGCATTTT. This chain links TRBV28 with TRBJ1-5; D perhaps matches TRBD1 (5 bases). Trimming stripped 6 bases from V and 1 base from J, with 25 bases between. The CDR3 extends over 19 amino acids. The germline V gene has CDR1 MDHEN and CDR2 SYDVKM.

V is TRBV30 and J is TRBJ1-5; 8 bases align to TRBD1. This CDR3 comprises 16 residues. Germline V gene sequence: CDR1 GTSNPN, CDR2 SVGIG (reference sequence). V lost 0 bases and J lost 6; bases outside the gene matches: 10. DNA for the CDR3: TGTGCCTGGAGTGTAACAGGACAGGGCCGGGGTCAGCCCCAGCATTTT. Protein sequence: CAWSVTGQGRGQPQHF.

The chain is built from TRBV29-1 and TRBJ1-2, with D possibly being TRBD1 (5 bases). The germline V and J ends were trimmed by 3 bases and 8 bases, with 16 bases remaining between them. The CDR3 covers 13 residues. The V gene's germline CDR1 is SQVTM and CDR2 ANQGSEA. This CDR3 reads CSVEPLMGGGYTF. The CDR3 DNA is TGCAGCGTTGAGCCGTTAATGGGGGGAGGCTACACCTTC.

Of note for this clone: Other DNA sequences in the sample encode the same CDR3. V is TRBV5-1 and J is TRBJ1-5; 8 bases match TRBD1. The CDR3 extends over 15 amino acids. CDR1 is SGHRS, CDR2 YFSETQ, per germline. Trimming at V came to 0 bases and at J to 3 bases, leaving 2 bases not matched to a gene. The CDR3 is CASSLGTGLNQPQHF. CDR3 coding DNA: TGCGCCAGCAGCTTGGGGACAGGGCTCAATCAGCCCCAGCATTTT.

The chain links TRBV5-1 to TRBJ2-7; 13 bases fit TRBD2. Germline CDR1 and CDR2: SGHRS and YFSETQ. The CDR3 is 17 amino acids. J was trimmed by 6 bases and V by 6 bases; bases with no gene match: 15. DNA of the CDR3: TGCGCCAGCAACAAAGGACTAGCGGGAGTGAAGGCGCTCGAGCAGTACTTC. The encoded protein is CASNKGLAGVKALEQYF.

This clone occurred once. The gene calls are TRBV30 and TRBJ1-5, with 7 bases aligning to TRBD1. The CDR3 extends over 14 amino acids. CDR1 is GTSNPN and CDR2 is SVGIG in the germline V gene (reference sequence). Unmatched junction bases numbered 4, after V lost 0 bases and J lost 5 bases. The DNA of the CDR3 is TGTGCCTGGAGTGTAATGACAGGGCATCAGCCCCAGCATTTT. It codes for CAWSVMTGHQPQHF.

The rearrangement links TRBV7-6 to TRBJ2-7, with 9 bases fitting TRBD1. CDR1 SGHVS and CDR2 FNYEAQ come from the germline V gene. The ends lost 0 bases at V and 2 bases at J; junction bases unmatched: 8. The length of the CDR3 is 17 residues. The CDR3 sequence is CASSLAGQGYETYEQYF. As DNA, the CDR3 is TGTGCCAGCAGCTTAGCGGGACAGGGATATGAAACCTACGAGCAGTACTTC.

The J gene is TRBJ2-7, the V gene TRBV7-2; 7 bases match TRBD2. The ends lost 5 bases at V and 3 bases at J; junction bases unmatched: 16. The germline gives CDR1 SGHTA, CDR2 FQGNSA. This CDR3 is built from 17 residues. CDR3 residues: CASSKSPGRALHYEQYF. CDR3 nucleotides: TGTGCCAGCAGCAAAAGTCCAGGGAGGGCCCTCCACTACGAGCAGTACTTC.

The chain joins TRBV5-4 to TRBJ2-5, with 12 bases identical to TRBD2. The CDR3 consists of 17 residues. In germline, CDR1 is SGHNT, CDR2 YYREEE (reference sequence). Trimming took 0 bases from V and 3 from J; bases not matched to a gene: 6. The CDR3 here is CASSLDFLAGGEETQYF. Written as DNA, the CDR3 is TGTGCCAGCAGCTTGGATTTCCTAGCGGGGGGGGAAGAGACCCAGTACTTC.

V and J are TRBV5-6 and TRBJ2-7, with a possible D match to TRBD2 (5 bases). Per the germline V gene, CDR1 is SGHDT and CDR2 is YYEEEE. V was shortened by 0 bases and J by 5 bases, with 12 bases between the two germline ends. The CDR3 consists of 14 residues. CDR3 region: CASSLGVAPDEQYF. The CDR3, as DNA: TGTGCCAGCAGCTTGGGAGTAGCGCCCGACGAGCAGTACTTC.

This chain uses TRBV5-1 with TRBJ1-2, with 8 bases lining up with TRBD1. From germline, CDR1 is SGHRS and CDR2 YFSETQ. The CDR3 is 17 amino acids. J lost 4 bases, V lost 0 bases, and 11 bases had no gene match. The CDR3: CASSLEGQEVFSYGYTF. CDR3 sequence (DNA): TGCGCCAGCAGCTTGGAGGGACAGGAGGTTTTTAGCTATGGCTACACCTTC. The variable domain in full, completed from reference TRBV5-1 and TRBJ1-2, reads KAGVTQTPRYLIKTRGQQVTLSCSPISGHRSVSWYQQTPGQGLQFLFEYFSETQRNKGNFPGRFSGRQFSNSRSEMNVSTLELGDSALYLCASSLEGQEVFSYGYTFGSGTRLTVV.

The genes are TRBV19 and TRBJ1-2, with 7 positions matching TRBD1. CDR3 length equals 11 residues. Germline V lookup: CDR1 LNHDA, CDR2 SQIVND (reference sequence). The trim removed 6 bases at V and 6 bases at J, leaving 1 base unmatched. The DNA of the CDR3 is TGTGCCAGTAGGCAGGGGGATGGCTACACCTTC. This encodes CASRQGDGYTF.

The genes are TRBV13 and TRBJ2-1; perhaps TRBD2 as D (6 bases). The CDR3 loop spans 13 amino acids. Per the germline V gene, CDR1 is PRHDT and CDR2 is FYEKMQ (reference sequence). V lost 5 bases and J 12 bases, leaving 17 bases between the germline ends. CDR3 coding DNA: TGTGCCAGCAGCCGCGGCGGGAATGATGGGCAGTTCTTC. Its protein is CASSRGGNDGQFF.

The chain has TRBV4-1 and TRBJ1-2; D gene unclear. From germline, CDR1 is MGHRA and CDR2 YSYEKL. The CDR3 is 16 residues long. V was trimmed by 1 base and J by 7 bases, leaving 19 bases between them. The CDR3 sequence: CASSQVVRGKLGGYTF. The CDR3 nucleotides read TGCGCCAGCAGCCAAGTTGTTCGAGGGAAGTTGGGTGGCTACACCTTC.